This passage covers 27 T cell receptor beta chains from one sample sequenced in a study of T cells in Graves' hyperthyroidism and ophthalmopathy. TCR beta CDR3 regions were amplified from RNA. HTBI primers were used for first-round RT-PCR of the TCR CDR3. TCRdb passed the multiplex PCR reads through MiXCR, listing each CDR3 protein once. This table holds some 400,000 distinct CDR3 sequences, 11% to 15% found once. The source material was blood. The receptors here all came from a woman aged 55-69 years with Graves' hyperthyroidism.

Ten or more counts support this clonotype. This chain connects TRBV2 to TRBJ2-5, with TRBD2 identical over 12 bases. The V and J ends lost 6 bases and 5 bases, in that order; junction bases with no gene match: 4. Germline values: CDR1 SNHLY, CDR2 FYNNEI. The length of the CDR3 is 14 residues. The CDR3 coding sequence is TGTGCCAGCAGGACTAGCGGGAGATTCGAGACCCAGTACTTC. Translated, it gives CASRTSGRFETQYF.

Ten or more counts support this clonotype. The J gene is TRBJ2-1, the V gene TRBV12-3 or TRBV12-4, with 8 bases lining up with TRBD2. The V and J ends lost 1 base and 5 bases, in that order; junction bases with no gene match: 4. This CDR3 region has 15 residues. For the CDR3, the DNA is TGTGCCAGCAGTTTAGGGCCGGGGGGGGACAATGAGCAGTTCTTC. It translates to CASSLGPGGDNEQFF.

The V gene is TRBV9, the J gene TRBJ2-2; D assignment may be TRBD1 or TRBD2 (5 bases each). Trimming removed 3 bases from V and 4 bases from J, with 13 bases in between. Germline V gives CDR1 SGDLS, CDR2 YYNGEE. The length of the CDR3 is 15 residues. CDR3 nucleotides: TGTGCCAGCAGCGGGGGCAGGGCGGGCACCGGGGAGCTGTTTTTT. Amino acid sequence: CASSGGRAGTGELFF.

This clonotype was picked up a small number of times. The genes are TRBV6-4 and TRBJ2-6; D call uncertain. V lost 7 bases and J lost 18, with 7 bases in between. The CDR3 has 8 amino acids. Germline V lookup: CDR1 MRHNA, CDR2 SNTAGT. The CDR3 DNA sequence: TGTGCCAGCACCAAGGAGACTTTC. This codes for CASTKETF.

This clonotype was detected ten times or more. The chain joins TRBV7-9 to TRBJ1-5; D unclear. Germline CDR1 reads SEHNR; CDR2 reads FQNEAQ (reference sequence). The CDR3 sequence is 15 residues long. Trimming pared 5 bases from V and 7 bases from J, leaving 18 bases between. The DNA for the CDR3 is TGTGCCAGCAGCCCCCTGGGATCCTCCGGGCAGCCCCAGCATTTT. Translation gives CASSPLGSSGQPQHF.

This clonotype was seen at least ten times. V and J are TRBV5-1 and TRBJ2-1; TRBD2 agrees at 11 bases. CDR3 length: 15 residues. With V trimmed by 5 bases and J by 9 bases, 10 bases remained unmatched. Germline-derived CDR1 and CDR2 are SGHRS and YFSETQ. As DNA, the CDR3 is TGCGCCAGCAGTTTGACTAGCGGGGTCGAGGCTGAGCAGTTCTTC. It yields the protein CASSLTSGVEAEQFF.

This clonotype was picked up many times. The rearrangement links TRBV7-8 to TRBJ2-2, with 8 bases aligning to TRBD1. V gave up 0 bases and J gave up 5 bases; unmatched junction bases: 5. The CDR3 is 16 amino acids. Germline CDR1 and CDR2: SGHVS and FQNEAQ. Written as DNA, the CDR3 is TGTGCCAGCAGCTTAGCCCCAGGGGGCGAGACCGGGGAGCTGTTTTTT. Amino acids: CASSLAPGGETGELFF.

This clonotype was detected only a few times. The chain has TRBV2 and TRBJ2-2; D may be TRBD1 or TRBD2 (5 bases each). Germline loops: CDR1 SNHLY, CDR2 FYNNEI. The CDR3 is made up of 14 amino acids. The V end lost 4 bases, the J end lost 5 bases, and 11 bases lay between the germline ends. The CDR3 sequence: CASSAGAWTGELFF. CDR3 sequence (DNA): TGTGCCAGCAGTGCCGGGGCTTGGACCGGGGAGCTGTTTTTT.

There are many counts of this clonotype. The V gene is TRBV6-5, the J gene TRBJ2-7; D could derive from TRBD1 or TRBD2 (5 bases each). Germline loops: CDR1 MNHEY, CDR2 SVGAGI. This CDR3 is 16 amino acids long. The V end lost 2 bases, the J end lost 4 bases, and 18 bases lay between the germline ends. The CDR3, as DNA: TGTGCCAGCAGTTACGTCGGGGCTCCCCTGGAATACGAGCAGTACTTC. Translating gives CASSYVGAPLEYEQYF.

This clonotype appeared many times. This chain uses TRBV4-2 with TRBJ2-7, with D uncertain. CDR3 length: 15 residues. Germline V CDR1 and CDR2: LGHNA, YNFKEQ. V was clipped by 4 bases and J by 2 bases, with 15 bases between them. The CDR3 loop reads CASSRDRTIAYEQYF. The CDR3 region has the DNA TGTGCCAGCAGCCGTGATCGCACCATCGCCTACGAGCAGTACTTC.

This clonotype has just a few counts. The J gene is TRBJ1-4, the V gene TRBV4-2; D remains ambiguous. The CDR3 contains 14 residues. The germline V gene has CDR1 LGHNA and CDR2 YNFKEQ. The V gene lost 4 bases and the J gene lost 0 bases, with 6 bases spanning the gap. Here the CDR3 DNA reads TGTGCCAGCAGCCGGATAGCAACTAATGAAAAACTGTTTTTT. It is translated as CASSRIATNEKLFF.

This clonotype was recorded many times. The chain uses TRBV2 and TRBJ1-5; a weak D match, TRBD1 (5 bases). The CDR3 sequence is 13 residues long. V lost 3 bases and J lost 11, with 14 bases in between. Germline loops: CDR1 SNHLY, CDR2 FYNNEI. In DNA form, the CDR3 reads TGTGCCAGCAGTGAGGGGGAGCAATCAGCCCAGCATTTT. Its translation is CASSEGEQSAQHF.

CDR3 nucleotide sequence: TGTGCCAGTAGTAGACAGAGGAATGAAAAACTGTTTTTT. This encodes CASSRQRNEKLFF. The V and J genes are TRBV19 and TRBJ1-4; a weak D match, TRBD1 (5 bases). The CDR3 is made up of 13 amino acids. From germline, CDR1 is LNHDA and CDR2 SQIVND (reference sequence). Trimming stripped 4 bases from V and 5 bases from J, with 8 bases between.

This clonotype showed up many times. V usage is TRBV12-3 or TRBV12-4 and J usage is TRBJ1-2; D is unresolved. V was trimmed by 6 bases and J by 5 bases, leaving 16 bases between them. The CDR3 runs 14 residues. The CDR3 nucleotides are TGTGCCAGCAGCGTTCGCCCGGTCGCATATGGCTACACCTTC. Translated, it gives CASSVRPVAYGYTF.

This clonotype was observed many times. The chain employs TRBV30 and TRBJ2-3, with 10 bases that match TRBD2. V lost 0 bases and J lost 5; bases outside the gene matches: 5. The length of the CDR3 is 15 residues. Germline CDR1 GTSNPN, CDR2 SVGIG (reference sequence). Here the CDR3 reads CAWSVRLAGVDTQYF. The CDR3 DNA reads TGTGCCTGGAGTGTACGGCTAGCGGGAGTAGATACGCAGTATTTT.

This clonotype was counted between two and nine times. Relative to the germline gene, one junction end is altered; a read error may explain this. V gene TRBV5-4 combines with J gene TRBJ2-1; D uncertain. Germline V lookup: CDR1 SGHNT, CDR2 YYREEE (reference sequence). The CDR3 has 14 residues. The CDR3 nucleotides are TGTGCCAGCAGCTTGGAAGGTTCCTTCAATGAGCAGTTCTTC. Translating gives CASSLEGSFNEQFF.

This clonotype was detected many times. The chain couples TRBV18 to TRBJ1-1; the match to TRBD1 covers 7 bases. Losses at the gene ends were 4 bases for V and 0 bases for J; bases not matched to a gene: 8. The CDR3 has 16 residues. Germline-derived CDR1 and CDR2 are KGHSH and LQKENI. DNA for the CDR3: TGTGCCAGCTCACGCTCGAGGGACAGCGTGAACACTGAAGCTTTCTTT. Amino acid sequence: CASSRSRDSVNTEAFF.

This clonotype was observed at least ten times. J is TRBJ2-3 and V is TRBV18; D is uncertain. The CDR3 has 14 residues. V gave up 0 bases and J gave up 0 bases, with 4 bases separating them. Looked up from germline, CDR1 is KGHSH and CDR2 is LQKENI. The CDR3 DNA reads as TGTGCCAGCTCACCACCAGGTAGCACAGATACGCAGTATTTT. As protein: CASSPPGSTDTQYF.

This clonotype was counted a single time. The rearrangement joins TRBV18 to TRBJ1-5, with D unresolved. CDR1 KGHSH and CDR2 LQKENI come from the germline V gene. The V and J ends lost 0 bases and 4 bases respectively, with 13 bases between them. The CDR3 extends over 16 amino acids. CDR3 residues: CASSPPGSVFNQPQHF. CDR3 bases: TGTGCCAGCTCACCACCGGGCAGCGTGTTTAATCAGCCCCAGCATTTT. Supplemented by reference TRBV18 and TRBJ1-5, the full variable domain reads NAGVMQNPRHLVRRRGQEARLRCSPMKGHSHVYWYRQLPEEGLKFMVYLQKENIIDESGMPKERFSAEFPKEGPSILRIQQVVRGDSAAYFCASSPPGSVFNQPQHFGDGTRLSIL.

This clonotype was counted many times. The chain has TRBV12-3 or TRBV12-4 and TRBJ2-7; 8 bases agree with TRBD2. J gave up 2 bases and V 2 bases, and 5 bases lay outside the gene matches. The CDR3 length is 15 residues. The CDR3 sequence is CASSLHSGVAYEQYF. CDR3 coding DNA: TGTGCCAGCAGTTTACATAGCGGGGTTGCCTACGAGCAGTACTTC.

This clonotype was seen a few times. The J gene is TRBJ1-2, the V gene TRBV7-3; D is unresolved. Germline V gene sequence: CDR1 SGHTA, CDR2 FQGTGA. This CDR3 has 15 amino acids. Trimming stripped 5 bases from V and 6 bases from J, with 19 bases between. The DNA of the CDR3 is TGTGCCAGCAGCCCCCTCGGTGGGCTGGGCGATGGCTACACCTTC. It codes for CASSPLGGLGDGYTF.

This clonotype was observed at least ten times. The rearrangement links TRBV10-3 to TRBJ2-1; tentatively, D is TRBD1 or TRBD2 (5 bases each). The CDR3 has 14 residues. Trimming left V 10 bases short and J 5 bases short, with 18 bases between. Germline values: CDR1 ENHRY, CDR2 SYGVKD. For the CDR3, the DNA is TGTGCCACCCGACCCCGGGACGGTAACAATGAGCAGTTCTTC. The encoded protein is CATRPRDGNNEQFF.

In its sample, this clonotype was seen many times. The CDR3 region has the DNA TGCAGTGCTAGAGCCGAGGAATCCATGGGCACTGAAGCTTTCTTT. Its translation is CSARAEESMGTEAFF. V and J are TRBV20-1 and TRBJ1-1; D gene ambiguous. Germline V gives CDR1 DFQATT, CDR2 SNEGSKA (reference sequence). The length of the CDR3 is 15 residues. Trimming shortened V by 1 base and J by 4 bases, and 16 bases separated the two germline ends.

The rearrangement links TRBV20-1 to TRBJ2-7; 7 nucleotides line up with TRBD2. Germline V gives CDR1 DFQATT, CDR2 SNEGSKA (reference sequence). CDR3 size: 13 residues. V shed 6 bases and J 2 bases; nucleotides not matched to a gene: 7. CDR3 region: CSAGREAPYEQYF. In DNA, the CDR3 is TGCAGTGCAGGCCGGGAGGCGCCCTACGAGCAGTACTTC.

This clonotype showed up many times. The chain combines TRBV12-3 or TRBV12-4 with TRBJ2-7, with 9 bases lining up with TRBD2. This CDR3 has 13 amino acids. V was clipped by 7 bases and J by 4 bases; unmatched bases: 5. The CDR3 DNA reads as TGTGCCAGCACCGAGGCGGGAGGGTACGAGCAGTACTTC. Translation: CASTEAGGYEQYF.

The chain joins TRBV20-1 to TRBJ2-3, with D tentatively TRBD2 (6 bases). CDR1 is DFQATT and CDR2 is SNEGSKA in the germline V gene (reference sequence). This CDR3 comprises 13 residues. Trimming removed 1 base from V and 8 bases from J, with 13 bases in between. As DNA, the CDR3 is TGCAGTGCTAGAGGGGGTCAAGCGGGTACGCAGTATTTT. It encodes CSARGGQAGTQYF.

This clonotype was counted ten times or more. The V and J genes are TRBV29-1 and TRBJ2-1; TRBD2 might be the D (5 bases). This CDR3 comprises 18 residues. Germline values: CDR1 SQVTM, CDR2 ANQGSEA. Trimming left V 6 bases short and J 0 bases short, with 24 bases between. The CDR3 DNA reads TGCAGCGTCAATGGCGGAGCGGACCGAGGGAGCTCCTACAATGAGCAGTTCTTC. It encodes CSVNGGADRGSSYNEQFF.